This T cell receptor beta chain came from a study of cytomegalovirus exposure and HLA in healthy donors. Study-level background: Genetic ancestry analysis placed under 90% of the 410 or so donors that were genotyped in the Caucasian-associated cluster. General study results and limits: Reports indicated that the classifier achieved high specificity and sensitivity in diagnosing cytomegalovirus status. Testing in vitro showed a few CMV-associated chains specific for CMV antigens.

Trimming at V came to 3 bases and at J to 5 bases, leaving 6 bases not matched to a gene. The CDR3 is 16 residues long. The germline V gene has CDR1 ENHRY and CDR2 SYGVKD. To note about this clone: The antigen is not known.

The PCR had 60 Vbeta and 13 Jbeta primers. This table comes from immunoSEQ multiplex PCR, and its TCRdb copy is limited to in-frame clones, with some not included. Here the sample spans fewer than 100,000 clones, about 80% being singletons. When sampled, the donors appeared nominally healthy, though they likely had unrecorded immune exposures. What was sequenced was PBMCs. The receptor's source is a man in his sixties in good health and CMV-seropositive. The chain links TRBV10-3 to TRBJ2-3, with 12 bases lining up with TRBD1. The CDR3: CAISDPGQGAEDTQYF. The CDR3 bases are TGTGCCATCAGTGATCCGGGACAGGGGGCTGAAGATACGCAGTATTTT.